The 12 T cell receptor beta chains reported below all come from one sample, sequenced in a study of shared clonotypes between healthy human individuals. The repertoire was sequenced with immunoSEQ multiplex PCR; TCRdb's copy has only in-frame clones and lacks some. In the table there are hundreds of thousands of clones, about 90% of which are singletons. The naive CD8 fraction comprised CD45RO-negative cells positively selected for CCR7 and excluded terminally differentiated effector memory CD45RA+ cells. Material: naive CD8+ T cells sorted from blood. The receptors stem from a man between 25 and 39 years old in good health.

This chain uses TRBV11-2 with TRBJ2-7; 7 bases fit TRBD2. The CDR3 has 15 residues. CDR1 is SGHAT and CDR2 is FQNNGV in the germline V gene. Trimming removed 4 bases from V and 0 bases from J; junction bases left unmatched: 6. CDR3 in amino acids: CASSSAAGSSYEQYF. For the CDR3, the DNA is TGTGCCAGCAGCTCAGCAGCGGGGAGCTCCTACGAGCAGTACTTC.

The rearrangement joins TRBV12-5 to TRBJ2-1; 16 bases map to TRBD2. CDR3 length: 19 amino acids. The V gene end was trimmed by 6 bases and the J gene end by 4 bases; junction bases not matched to a gene: 12. CDR1 is LGHNT and CDR2 is FRNRAP in the germline V gene. CDR3 sequence: CASGPGTSGRAFEYNEQFF. Here the CDR3 DNA reads TGTGCTAGTGGACCCGGGACTAGCGGGAGGGCCTTTGAGTACAATGAGCAGTTCTTC.

The chain joins TRBV13 to TRBJ2-1, with a possible D match to TRBD1 (6 bases). CDR3 length: 16 amino acids. The germline V gene encodes CDR1 PRHDT and CDR2 FYEKMQ (reference sequence). V was pared by 1 base and J by 4 bases, with 14 bases between. The chain's CDR3 is CASSLADRLLYNEQFF. CDR3 DNA: TGTGCCAGCAGCTTAGCCGACAGGCTGCTTTACAATGAGCAGTTCTTC.

The chain uses TRBV7-9 and TRBJ2-5, with TRBD2 identical over 10 bases. The germline V gene has CDR1 SEHNR and CDR2 FQNEAQ (reference sequence). With V trimmed by 5 bases and J by 4 bases, 4 bases remained unmatched. The CDR3 length is 14 residues. The CDR3 is CASSPSGSGETQYF. CDR3 DNA sequence: TGTGCCAGCAGCCCTAGCGGGAGTGGAGAGACCCAGTACTTC.

The chain is built from TRBV4-3 and TRBJ2-3; 11 nucleotides agree with TRBD2. V lost 4 bases to trimming and J lost 5 bases; unmatched junction nucleotides: 11. The germline V gene has CDR1 LGHNA and CDR2 YSLEER. This CDR3 has 17 amino acids. The CDR3 here is CASSPSTTSGIEDTQYF. The CDR3 DNA reads TGCGCCAGCAGCCCCTCCACGACTAGCGGGATCGAAGATACGCAGTATTTT.

V is TRBV7-6 and J is TRBJ2-1, with a weak D call TRBD2 (6 bases). Per the germline V gene, CDR1 is SGHVS and CDR2 is FNYEAQ. V was cut by 5 bases and J by 5 bases, with 10 bases left in between. The CDR3 runs to 13 residues. This chain's CDR3 is CASSPGTDNEQFF. CDR3 DNA: TGTGCCAGCAGCCCCGGGACTGACAATGAGCAGTTCTTC.

The V call is TRBV7-9, the J call TRBJ2-1, with 11 bases matching TRBD2. In germline, CDR1 is SEHNR, CDR2 FQNEAQ (reference sequence). Germline trimming cut 1 base from V and 8 bases from J; bases unmatched to any gene: 7. The CDR3 runs 16 residues. CDR3 DNA: TGTGCCAGCAGCTTAGGAAGAATAGCGGGAGGGTATGAGCAGTTCTTC. Its protein product is CASSLGRIAGGYEQFF.

The sample holds one count of this clone. The V gene is TRBV29-1, the J gene TRBJ2-7; D unresolved. CDR3 length: 11 residues. V lost 6 bases and J 2 bases, leaving 8 bases between the germline ends. Germline-derived CDR1 and CDR2 are SQVTM and ANQGSEA. CDR3 residues: CSVTWAYEQYF. As DNA, the CDR3 is TGCAGCGTGACATGGGCCTACGAGCAGTACTTC.

This chain links TRBV7-6 with TRBJ2-1, with 9 bases identical to TRBD2. The CDR3 is 15 residues long. The V segment lost 1 base and the J segment 8 bases; nucleotides outside the gene matches: 6. Germline V gene data show CDR1 as SGHVS and CDR2 as FNYEAQ. CDR3 amino acids: CASSLGGRAGDEQFF. DNA for the CDR3: TGTGCCAGCAGCTTAGGCGGGAGGGCAGGCGATGAGCAGTTCTTC.

This chain links TRBV10-3 with TRBJ1-1; D is possibly TRBD1 (5 bases). Germline V CDR1 and CDR2: ENHRY, SYGVKD. Trimming cost V 2 bases and J 8 bases, with 9 bases left between them. The CDR3 runs to 12 residues. The CDR3 DNA reads as TGTGCCATCAGTGAGGGGGCAGGCGAAGCTTTCTTT. Encoded protein: CAISEGAGEAFF.

This clone is a singleton in its sample. This chain connects TRBV5-6 to TRBJ1-2; D gene ambiguous. Between the trimmed V and J ends, which lost 5 bases and 2 bases, there was a span of 7 bases. Germline CDR1 is SGHDT and CDR2 is YYEEEE. The CDR3 runs to 12 residues. CDR3 sequence reads: CASRQANYGYTF. CDR3 in DNA: TGTGCCAGCAGGCAAGCAAACTATGGCTACACCTTC. Full variable domain (rest looked up from reference TRBV5-6 and TRBJ1-2): DAGVTQSPTHLIKTRGQQVTLRCSPKSGHDTVSWYQQALGQGPQFIFQYYEEEERQRGNFPDRFSGHQFPNYSSELNVNALLLGDSALYLCASRQANYGYTFGSGTRLTVV.

This sequence joins TRBV7-8 and TRBJ2-7; 9 nucleotides match TRBD1. Germline V lookup: CDR1 SGHVS, CDR2 FQNEAQ. Trimming took 2 bases from V and 4 from J; bases not matched to a gene: 6. This CDR3 contains 15 residues. Here the CDR3 DNA reads TGTGCCAGCAGCTTATGGACAGGGGAAACTTACGAGCAGTACTTC. Protein sequence: CASSLWTGETYEQYF. The entire variable domain, with the rest obtained from reference TRBV7-8 and TRBJ2-7, is as follows: GAGVSQSPRYKVAKRGQDVALRCDPISGHVSLFWYQQALGQGPEFLTYFQNEAQLDKSGLPSDRFFAERPEGSVSTLKIQRTQQEDSAVYLCASSLWTGETYEQYFGPGTRLTVT.